This entry concerns a single TCR beta chain. Its antigen is unknown. This entry comes from a study of beta chain features in type 1 diabetes. The study's findings and limits: Significant though moderate, a shortening of TCRB CDR3s appeared in all four CD4+ subsets of Type 1 diabetes patients. More deletions and fewer insertions at VDJ junctions were seen in type 1 diabetes patients.

As every portion of the isolated RNA was reverse transcribed, the sequencing read expressed TCRB transcripts. TCRdb's copy holds only in-frame clones and misses some; the assay was immunoSEQ multiplex PCR. The data show almost 350,000 clones, with around 9% seen just once and 0.95% to 1.1% held by the top ten. The CDR3 runs to 16 residues. V lost 4 bases and J lost 1, with 16 bases in between. CDR1 is KGHSH and CDR2 is LQKENI in the germline V gene. The material sequenced was central memory CD4+ T cells from blood. The receptor's source is a man aged 30 to 39 with type 1 diabetes. The rearrangement links TRBV18 to TRBJ1-1; D remains unclear. CDR3 residues: CASSLLSGSGNTEAFF. As DNA, the CDR3 is TGTGCCAGCTCACTCCTCAGTGGGTCCGGGAACACTGAAGCTTTCTTT.